These 15 T cell receptor beta chains share one sample of origin, sequenced in a study of cytomegalovirus exposure and HLA in healthy donors. Both 60 Vbeta primers and 13 Jbeta primers went into the PCR. TCRdb's copy holds only in-frame clones and misses some; the assay was immunoSEQ multiplex PCR. The sample consists of about 170,000 clones, around 62% of them appearing once. Sequenced sample: PBMCs. Every receptor here comes from a man in his forties or fifties in good health and CMV-seronegative.

V usage is TRBV2 and J usage is TRBJ1-3; the D is unclear. The CDR3 sequence is 12 residues long. Trimming removed 4 bases at V and 3 bases at J, with 4 bases between. The V gene's germline CDR1 is SNHLY and CDR2 FYNNEI. The CDR3 DNA reads as TGTGCCAGCAGTGTCGTTGGAAACACCATATATTTT. Translated, it gives CASSVVGNTIYF.

The chain employs TRBV19 and TRBJ2-3; D perhaps matches TRBD1 (6 bases). The CDR3 length is 14 residues. V gave up 11 bases and J gave up 4 bases, with 19 bases separating them. Per the germline V gene, CDR1 is LNHDA and CDR2 is SQIVND (reference sequence). The CDR3 here is CAASYGGIADTQYF. CDR3 sequence (DNA): TGTGCCGCCTCCTATGGGGGCATAGCAGATACGCAGTATTTT.

The CDR3 loop reads CASSPRRSGINLNEQFF. The DNA of the CDR3 is TGTGCCAGTAGTCCGCGGCGAAGCGGGATAAATTTGAATGAGCAGTTCTTC. The V call is TRBV19, the J call TRBJ2-1; 7 bases agree with TRBD2. CDR1 and CDR2 from the germline V gene are LNHDA and SQIVND (reference sequence). The CDR3 covers 17 residues. The V and J ends lost 5 bases and 7 bases, in that order; junction bases with no gene match: 17.

V gene TRBV5-6 combines with J gene TRBJ2-5; 7 bases fit TRBD1. Germline V lookup: CDR1 SGHDT, CDR2 YYEEEE. With V trimmed by 5 bases and J by 5 bases, 6 bases remained unmatched. This CDR3 is built from 13 residues. The CDR3 DNA reads as TGTGCCAGCAGAGGCCTCAGGGGGGAGACCCAGTACTTC. This gives the protein CASRGLRGETQYF.

V and J are TRBV5-1 and TRBJ2-5; 7 bases are shared with TRBD1. The J call is doubtful: the DNA matches TRBJ2-7 better. Germline V CDR1 and CDR2: SGHRS, YFSETQ. There are 16 residues in the CDR3. This chain's CDR3 is CASSLEGASGTYEQYF. The CDR3 DNA reads as TGCGCCAGCAGCTTGGAGGGGGCGTCGGGGACCTACGAGCAGTACTTC.

J is TRBJ1-1 and V is TRBV27; D unclear. This CDR3 is 14 amino acids long. Trimming removed 2 bases from V and 4 bases from J, with 11 bases in between. From germline, CDR1 is MNHEY and CDR2 SMNVEV (reference sequence). DNA for the CDR3: TGTGCCAGCAGTTTACGGGGAGGGAGCACTGAAGCTTTCTTT. It yields the protein CASSLRGGSTEAFF.

This clone was seen once. This chain uses TRBV30 with TRBJ1-1; 7 nucleotides agree with TRBD1. The length of the CDR3 is 13 residues. The germline gives CDR1 GTSNPN, CDR2 SVGIG (reference sequence). V lost 1 base, J lost 5 bases, and 4 bases stayed unmatched. Here the CDR3 DNA reads TGTGCCTGGAGTGGACAGGGCCGGACTGAAGCTTTCTTT. Translating gives CAWSGQGRTEAFF.

The V call is TRBV19, the J call TRBJ2-5; D is unclear. The germline V gene has CDR1 LNHDA and CDR2 SQIVND (reference sequence). Trimming pared 4 bases from V and 5 bases from J, leaving 11 bases between. The CDR3 extends over 13 amino acids. The CDR3 loop reads CASSNDTSETQYF. The CDR3 DNA is TGTGCCAGTAGTAACGATACTTCCGAGACCCAGTACTTC.

V and J are TRBV19 and TRBJ2-4; TRBD1 matches at 8 bases. Germline CDR1 is LNHDA and CDR2 is SQIVND (reference sequence). V shed 6 bases, J shed 6 bases, and the junction held 4 bases outside the gene matches. This CDR3 comprises 13 residues. CDR3 DNA sequence: TGTGCCAGTAGACCCGACAGGGGAAACATTCAGTACTTC. Protein: CASRPDRGNIQYF.

In its sample, this clone was seen a few times. This chain links TRBV2 with TRBJ2-7; D is perhaps TRBD1 (6 bases). CDR3 length: 13 amino acids. From germline, CDR1 is SNHLY and CDR2 FYNNEI. The V gene lost 3 bases and the J gene lost 3 bases, with 9 bases spanning the gap. CDR3 in DNA: TGTGCCAGCAGTGAGACAGGAATCTACGAGCAGTACTTC. This translates into CASSETGIYEQYF.

The genes are TRBV29-1 and TRBJ2-2; 7 nucleotides align to TRBD2. Trimming cost V 0 bases and J 2 bases; bases outside gene matches: 3. The CDR3 contains 15 residues. Germline V gives CDR1 SQVTM, CDR2 ANQGSEA. The CDR3 here is CSVEDWGGNTGELFF. CDR3 in DNA: TGCAGCGTTGAAGATTGGGGGGGTAACACCGGGGAGCTGTTTTTT.

The V gene is TRBV7-6, the J gene TRBJ2-7; 7 bases agree with TRBD1. CDR3 length: 14 residues. The germline V gene has CDR1 SGHVS and CDR2 FNYEAQ. Trimming cost V 1 base and J 5 bases; bases outside gene matches: 5. CDR3 in amino acids: CASSLEARGNEQYF. In DNA, the CDR3 is TGTGCCAGCAGCTTAGAGGCCAGGGGGAACGAGCAGTACTTC.

CDR3 residues: CASSYSVANTQYF. The CDR3 region has the DNA TGTGCCAGCAGTTACTCGGTAGCGAATACGCAGTATTTT. This chain connects TRBV6-5 to TRBJ2-3, with a tentative D call TRBD2 (5 bases). The CDR3 sequence is 13 residues long. The germline CDR1 and CDR2 sequences are MNHEY and SVGAGI. Between the trimmed V and J ends, which lost 0 bases and 7 bases, there was a span of 8 bases.

This clone has a handful of counts. The V and J genes are TRBV15 and TRBJ2-5; D unclear. The germline V gene has CDR1 LNHNV and CDR2 YYDKDF (reference sequence). The V and J ends lost 2 bases and 3 bases respectively, with 4 bases between them. The CDR3 is 12 residues long. This CDR3 reads CATSRHKETQYF. Written as DNA, the CDR3 is TGTGCCACCAGCAGACACAAAGAGACCCAGTACTTC. Full variable domain (rest looked up from reference TRBV15 and TRBJ2-5): DAMVIQNPRYQVTQFGKPVTLSCSQTLNHNVMYWYQQKSSQAPKLLFHYYDKDFNNEADTPDNFQSRRPNTSFCFLDIRSPGLGDTAMYLCATSRHKETQYFGPGTRLLVL.

The sample holds a few counts of this clone. The chain employs TRBV25-1 and TRBJ2-1, with 7 nucleotides matching TRBD1. V shed 4 bases, J shed 7 bases, and the junction held 10 bases outside the gene matches. CDR1 and CDR2 (germline): MGHDK, SYGVNS. The length of the CDR3 is 15 residues. The CDR3 DNA is TGTGCCAGCAGTGTGCGACAGGGTGGAGGAAATGAGCAGTTCTTC. Translating it yields CASSVRQGGGNEQFF.